Shown below are 26 T cell receptor beta chains from a single sample sequenced in a study of blood T cells in healthy people across ages. Next came a second PCR, run for about 6 to 12 cycles, which used a sample-barcoded 5' primer along with a J-beta primer mix. Using its own MiXCR run on the 5' RACE reads, TCRdb lists one record per CDR3 protein. The data contain roughly 800,000 distinct CDR3 sequences, about 37% of them singletons. The sequenced sample was blood. The receptor set was obtained from a man between 18 and 35 years old in good health.

The genes are TRBV29-1 and TRBJ2-7; 8 bases align to TRBD1. CDR1 and CDR2 from the germline V gene are SQVTM and ANQGSEA. This CDR3 has 16 amino acids. Trimming took 3 bases from V and 1 from J; bases not matched to a gene: 11. CDR3 nucleotide sequence: TGCAGCGTTGAGTTGAGAAGACAGGGGTTATCCTACGAGCAGTACTTC. This sequence encodes CSVELRRQGLSYEQYF.

The J gene is TRBJ1-2, the V gene TRBV12-3 or TRBV12-4; D is perhaps TRBD1 (6 bases). The V and J ends lost 7 bases and 8 bases respectively, with 20 bases between them. This CDR3 contains 14 residues. The CDR3 protein is CASTAIQGLGGYTF. Here the CDR3 DNA reads TGTGCCAGCACCGCGATACAGGGTCTAGGCGGCTACACCTTC.

The chain joins TRBV6-6 to TRBJ2-5; D might be TRBD1 or TRBD2, each matching 5 bases. Germline V lookup: CDR1 MNHNY, CDR2 SVGAGI (reference sequence). V lost 5 bases, J lost 2 bases, and 18 bases lay in between. The CDR3 extends over 16 amino acids. The CDR3 sequence is CASSTARGRAQETQYF. The CDR3 region has the DNA TGTGCCAGCAGTACCGCCCGGGGCAGGGCTCAAGAGACCCAGTACTTC.

As to this clonotype: Since a much larger clone is just one base distant, this may be a read error. V usage is TRBV28 and J usage is TRBJ2-3, with D perhaps TRBD1 or TRBD2 (5 bases each). Trimming cost V 6 bases and J 5 bases, with 15 bases left between them. This CDR3 region has 14 residues. CDR1 is MDHEN and CDR2 is SYDVKM in the germline V gene. The CDR3 DNA sequence: TGTGCCAGCAGCCCGGGACGAGGGGTAGATACGCAGTATTTT. Translated: CASSPGRGVDTQYF. The full variable domain, with the rest looked up from reference TRBV28 and TRBJ2-3, is DVKVTQSSRYLVKRTGEKVFLECVQDMDHENMFWYRQDPGLGLRLIYFSYDVKMKEKGDIPEGYSVSREKKERFSLILESASTNQTSMYLCASSPGRGVDTQYFGPGTRLTVL.

The V call is TRBV5-1, the J call TRBJ1-4, with 7 nucleotides matching TRBD1. CDR1 and CDR2 from the germline V gene are SGHRS and YFSETQ. V gave up 0 bases and J gave up 8 bases; unmatched junction bases: 7. This CDR3 comprises 15 residues. The CDR3 protein is CASSLEGAGGEKLFF. In DNA, the CDR3 is TGCGCCAGCAGCTTGGAAGGGGCAGGGGGAGAAAAACTGTTTTTT.

This clonotype was recorded at least ten times. The chain uses TRBV24-1 and TRBJ2-3, with D unresolved. V gave up 5 bases and J gave up 2 bases, with 19 bases separating them. The CDR3 is 17 amino acids. Germline lookup yields CDR1 KGHDR and CDR2 SFDVKD. CDR3 coding DNA: TGTGCCACCAGTGCCCGCGTTGGTCCCCGCGACACAGATACGCAGTATTTT. As protein: CATSARVGPRDTDTQYF.

This clonotype has more than one count but fewer than ten. This chain connects TRBV7-2 to TRBJ2-5; TRBD1 is a possible D gene (7 bases). CDR1 and CDR2 (germline): SGHTA, FQGNSA. This CDR3 is built from 14 residues. V was pared by 5 bases and J by 5 bases, with 15 bases between. CDR3 sequence (DNA): TGTGCCAGCAGCCGCAGGGGGGTTGGTGAGACCCAGTACTTC. The encoded protein is CASSRRGVGETQYF. Drawing the rest from reference TRBV7-2 and TRBJ2-5, the complete variable domain is GAGVSQSPSNKVTEKGKDVELRCDPISGHTALYWYRQSLGQGLEFLIYFQGNSAPDKSGLPSDRFSAERTGGSVSTLTIQRTQQEDSAVYLCASSRRGVGETQYFGPGTRLLVL.

The rearrangement uses TRBV12-3 or TRBV12-4 and TRBJ1-1; D perhaps matches TRBD1 (5 bases). The CDR3 runs 14 residues. V was clipped by 3 bases and J by 6 bases, with 14 bases between them. This chain's CDR3 is CASSLSQDPAEAFF. As DNA, the CDR3 is TGTGCCAGCAGTTTGTCACAGGATCCCGCTGAAGCTTTCTTT.

V gene TRBV6-4 combines with J gene TRBJ2-5; TRBD2 matches 8 bases. Germline CDR1 and CDR2: MRHNA and SNTAGT. With V trimmed by 5 bases and J by 11 bases, 19 bases remained unmatched. This CDR3 is 16 amino acids long. The CDR3 nucleotides are TGTGCCAGCAGTCCTCCCCCCAGCGGGGGTCACAATGAGCAGTACTTC. It is translated as CASSPPPSGGHNEQYF.

Written as DNA, the CDR3 is TGTGCCAGCGGGAGGGCCCGGGACAATGGCTACACCTTC. Residues: CASGRARDNGYTF. The rearrangement joins TRBV6-5 to TRBJ1-2; a possible D gene is TRBD1 (6 bases). Germline lookup yields CDR1 MNHEY and CDR2 SVGAGI. Trimming stripped 8 bases from V and 6 bases from J, with 16 bases between. The CDR3 runs 13 residues.

This clonotype has more than one count but fewer than ten. The chain is built from TRBV2 and TRBJ2-1, with 8 bases lining up with TRBD1. The V segment lost 8 bases and the J segment 5 bases; nucleotides outside the gene matches: 8. From germline, CDR1 is SNHLY and CDR2 FYNNEI. This CDR3 has 14 residues. The CDR3 region is CASRWDRLDNEQFF. As DNA, the CDR3 is TGTGCCAGCCGCTGGGACAGGCTAGACAATGAGCAGTTCTTC.

This clonotype was picked up one time. V is TRBV13 and J is TRBJ2-5; D unresolved. The CDR3 is 13 residues long. Germline V gene data show CDR1 as PRHDT and CDR2 as FYEKMQ (reference sequence). V dropped 10 bases and J dropped 11 bases, with 23 bases sitting between them. The CDR3 nucleotides read TGTGCCACGAGCTACCGCCGAAGTAATGAGCAGTACTTC. Translating it yields CATSYRRSNEQYF.

This clonotype was found many times. This chain joins TRBV28 and TRBJ2-7; 7 nucleotides agree with TRBD1. CDR1 MDHEN and CDR2 SYDVKM come from the germline V gene. The CDR3 has 12 residues. Germline trimming cut 6 bases from V and 4 bases from J; bases unmatched to any gene: 3. The CDR3 nucleotides are TGTGCCAGCAGGCAGGGGGAGTACGAGCAGTACTTC. Its translation: CASRQGEYEQYF.

This clonotype has at least ten counts. This chain's CDR3 is CASSNGQGWYQETQYF. The CDR3 nucleotides read TGCGCCAGCAGCAACGGACAGGGGTGGTACCAAGAGACCCAGTACTTC. The chain uses TRBV5-1 and TRBJ2-5; the match to TRBD1 covers 9 bases. J lost 0 bases, V lost 4 bases, and 7 bases had no gene match. CDR1 and CDR2 from the germline V gene are SGHRS and YFSETQ. This CDR3 comprises 16 residues.

This clonotype was observed a few times. This CDR3 is CASSDKAWGNSPLHF. The CDR3 DNA is TGTGCCAGCAGTGATAAGGCTTGGGGTAATTCACCCCTCCACTTT. The J gene is TRBJ1-6, the V gene TRBV2; D gene unclear. CDR3 length: 15 residues. V gave up 3 bases and J gave up 6 bases, with 12 bases separating them. Germline values: CDR1 SNHLY, CDR2 FYNNEI.

At least ten counts were recorded for this clonotype. J is TRBJ2-7 and V is TRBV4-1, with 8 nucleotides matching TRBD1. The CDR3 spans 15 residues. With 6 bases clipped from V and 0 bases from J, the junction kept 7 bases outside the gene matches. Germline loops: CDR1 MGHRA, CDR2 YSYEKL. CDR3 region: CASSLTGASSYEQYF. In nucleotides, the CDR3 is TGCGCCAGCAGTCTGACAGGGGCCAGCTCCTACGAGCAGTACTTC.

CDR3 nucleotides: TGTGCCAGCAGCGTAGCTCTTGGGACGGAAGAGACCCAGTACTTC. As protein: CASSVALGTEETQYF. The gene calls are TRBV9 and TRBJ2-5; the D gene could be TRBD1 or TRBD2 (5 bases each). Germline-derived CDR1 and CDR2 are SGDLS and YYNGEE. This CDR3 has 15 amino acids. The V end lost 0 bases, the J end lost 3 bases, and 12 bases lay between the germline ends.

A single count supports this clonotype. The chain uses TRBV3-1 and TRBJ1-1; no firm D call. The V gene's germline CDR1 is LGHDT and CDR2 YNNKEL (reference sequence). This CDR3 is built from 14 residues. V lost 5 bases and J lost 8, with 18 bases in between. CDR3: CASSTQTTRQEAFF. DNA for the CDR3: TGTGCCAGCAGCACTCAGACGACACGACAAGAAGCTTTCTTT.

This clonotype was recorded at least ten times. V gene TRBV27 combines with J gene TRBJ2-7; D call uncertain. The germline V and J ends were trimmed by 2 bases and 4 bases, with 15 bases remaining between them. CDR3 length: 15 residues. Germline CDR1 is MNHEY and CDR2 is SMNVEV (reference sequence). CDR3 loop: CASSLNFRAAYEQYF. CDR3 DNA sequence: TGTGCCAGCAGTTTAAACTTTCGGGCGGCGTACGAGCAGTACTTC.

Remarks on this clonotype: With a much larger clone just one base away, this may be a read error. The chain couples TRBV29-1 to TRBJ1-1; D remains unclear. Germline assignment: CDR1 SQVTM and CDR2 ANQGSEA. The V end was cut by 4 bases, the J end by 5 bases, with 8 bases between. The CDR3 runs to 11 residues. The CDR3 coding sequence is TGCAGCGTTGGGAGTGAAACTGAAGCTTTCTTT. This sequence encodes CSVGSETEAFF.

J is TRBJ2-5 and V is TRBV20-1, with 8 bases aligning to TRBD1. This CDR3 is 13 amino acids long. J was trimmed by 11 bases and V by 4 bases; bases with no gene match: 12. Looked up from germline, CDR1 is DFQATT and CDR2 is SNEGSKA (reference sequence). The CDR3, as DNA: TGCAGTGCTATAGGACAGGGCAACAATGAGCAGTACTTC. As protein: CSAIGQGNNEQYF.

The J gene is TRBJ2-7, the V gene TRBV18, with 9 bases aligning to TRBD1. CDR3 length equals 15 residues. V dropped 2 bases and J dropped 9; count of bases not matched to a gene: 11. Germline V gives CDR1 KGHSH, CDR2 LQKENI. The CDR3 nucleotides are TGTGCCAGCTCACCAGAAGGGGACAGGGACGCTAGGCAGTACTTC. It specifies CASSPEGDRDARQYF. The full variable domain, its missing parts supplied by reference TRBV18 and TRBJ2-7, is NAGVMQNPRHLVRRRGQEARLRCSPMKGHSHVYWYRQLPEEGLKFMVYLQKENIIDESGMPKERFSAEFPKEGPSILRIQQVVRGDSAAYFCASSPEGDRDARQYFGPGTRLTVT.

This clonotype has only a few counts. The chain combines TRBV20-1 with TRBJ1-1, with 11 bases matching TRBD1. V was clipped by 6 bases and J by 3 bases; unmatched bases: 9. The CDR3 covers 15 residues. Germline V gene data show CDR1 as DFQATT and CDR2 as SNEGSKA (reference sequence). The CDR3 bases are TGCAGTGCGGCCGGGACAGGGGGATTCGACACTGAAGCTTTCTTT. This sequence encodes CSAAGTGGFDTEAFF.

To note about this clonotype: A much larger clone differs from this one at a single base, so this may be a read error. The CDR3 carries no conserved terminal phenylalanine or tryptophan, so it likely arises from a read error. The genes are TRBV4-1 and TRBJ2-3, with TRBD2 matching over 7 bases. The junction had 9 bases not matched to a gene; V was cut back by 3 bases and J by 9 bases. Looked up from germline, CDR1 is MGHRA and CDR2 is YSYEKL. The length of the CDR3 is 14 residues. CDR3 DNA sequence: TGCGCCAGCAGCCAGGGAGGGCTGGACCGCACGCAGTATTTG. Its translation: CASSQGGLDRTQYL.

This clonotype was detected a few times. The rearrangement joins TRBV24-1 to TRBJ2-1; D is uncertain. Looked up from germline, CDR1 is KGHDR and CDR2 is SFDVKD. This CDR3 is 13 amino acids long. V was trimmed by 3 bases and J by 11 bases, leaving 13 bases between them. The chain's CDR3 is CATSDAPMGKQFF. As DNA, the CDR3 is TGTGCCACCAGTGATGCCCCAATGGGAAAGCAGTTCTTC.

The chain recombines TRBV19 with TRBJ2-7; tentative D call: TRBD2 (6 bases). Trimming stripped 5 bases from V and 3 bases from J, with 14 bases between. CDR3 size: 14 residues. The germline gives CDR1 LNHDA, CDR2 SQIVND (reference sequence). CDR3 loop: CASSSAAEGYEQYF. The CDR3, as DNA: TGTGCCAGTAGTTCCGCTGCGGAGGGCTACGAGCAGTACTTC.